This T cell receptor (beta chain) was sequenced for a study of blood T cell repertoires in COVID-19. The wider study: Both acute and convalescent COVID-19 samples were obtained from the United States, Italy and Spain. T cells, B-cell-depleted T cells, or PBMCs provided the cDNA or gDNA that served as material.

The CDR3 runs to 18 residues. Germline assignment: CDR1 LNHDA and CDR2 SQIVND (reference sequence). The V and J ends lost 5 bases and 0 bases respectively, with 17 bases between them. TCRdb's copy holds only in-frame clones and misses some; the assay was immunoSEQ multiplex PCR. The sample has around 260,000 clones; nearly 90% are singletons. The V gene is TRBV19, the J gene TRBJ1-6; D not resolved. This TCR was sampled from a human donor in a cohort sampled during active COVID-19. The sequenced material came from peripheral blood. The CDR3 nucleotides are TGTGCCAGTAGTCTCCTCTGGACGGGGAGCTCCTATAATTCACCCCTCCACTTT. It specifies CASSLLWTGSSYNSPLHF.